These 18 T cell receptor beta chains share one sample of origin, sequenced in a study of pediatric ulcerative colitis. TCRdb's table, derived via immunoSEQ multiplex PCR, lists solely in-frame clones and lacks some. The sample has tens of thousands of clones, roughly 70% seen once. During colonoscopy, one to two rectal pinch biopsies were collected. The sequencing sample was made of gut tissue. These receptors were taken from a boy aged 5-17 years with severe ulcerative colitis.

This chain connects TRBV10-2 to TRBJ1-1; no reliable D call. V lost 8 bases and J lost 5, with 9 bases in between. The CDR3 totals 11 residues. Germline CDR1 WSHSY, CDR2 SAAADI. CDR3 coding DNA: TGCGCCAGCTTAGGTGGTACTGAAGCTTTCTTT. Protein sequence: CASLGGTEAFF.

The V and J genes are TRBV5-1 and TRBJ2-7; D is perhaps TRBD1 or TRBD2 (5 bases each). V lost 6 bases and J 3 bases, leaving 13 bases between the germline ends. Germline values: CDR1 SGHRS, CDR2 YFSETQ. This CDR3 is 13 amino acids long. CDR3: CASTGDDGYEQYF. CDR3 coding DNA: TGCGCCAGCACCGGGGACGACGGCTACGAGCAGTACTTC. The variable domain in full, with the rest retrieved from reference TRBV5-1 and TRBJ2-7, is KAGVTQTPRYLIKTRGQQVTLSCSPISGHRSVSWYQQTPGQGLQFLFEYFSETQRNKGNFPGRFSGRQFSNSRSEMNVSTLELGDSALYLCASTGDDGYEQYFGPGTRLTVT.

This chain uses TRBV7-9 with TRBJ2-2; 12 bases are a match to TRBD1. After removal of 3 bases from V and 2 bases from J, the junction contained 7 bases not matched to a gene. Germline V gene data show CDR1 as SEHNR and CDR2 as FQNEAQ (reference sequence). The CDR3 contains 18 residues. The CDR3 DNA reads as TGTGCCAGCAGCTTGCGACGGGACAGGGGGCTTAACACCGGGGAGCTGTTTTTT. This gives the protein CASSLRRDRGLNTGELFF. The variable domain in full, with the rest retrieved from reference TRBV7-9 and TRBJ2-2, is DTGVSQNPRHKITKRGQNVTFRCDPISEHNRLYWYRQTLGQGPEFLTYFQNEAQLEKSRLLSDRFSAERPKGSFSTLEIQRTEQGDSAMYLCASSLRRDRGLNTGELFFGEGSRLTVL.

V gene TRBV6-1 combines with J gene TRBJ1-3, with D perhaps matching TRBD1 (6 bases). Deletions cut 2 bases from V and 4 bases from J, with 15 bases between. From germline, CDR1 is MNHNS and CDR2 SASEGT. The CDR3 extends over 16 amino acids. This CDR3 is CASSESFQGLGNTIYF. The DNA for the CDR3 is TGTGCCAGCAGTGAATCGTTCCAGGGGTTAGGAAACACCATATATTTT.

The V and J genes are TRBV7-2 and TRBJ2-7; D remains ambiguous. Between the trimmed V and J ends, which lost 4 bases and 2 bases, there was a span of 12 bases. The germline V gene has CDR1 SGHTA and CDR2 FQGNSA. This CDR3 region has 14 residues. This CDR3 reads CASSSISTAYEQYF. The CDR3 DNA follows: TGTGCCAGCAGCTCCATCAGTACCGCCTACGAGCAGTACTTC.

The chain is built from TRBV6-5 and TRBJ2-7; D is perhaps TRBD1 or TRBD2 (6 bases each). The CDR3 runs to 15 residues. CDR1 and CDR2 from the germline V gene are MNHEY and SVGAGI. Trimming cost V 2 bases and J 3 bases, with 14 bases left between them. The CDR3 region is CASSYIYGGLYEQYF. CDR3 sequence (DNA): TGTGCCAGCAGTTACATTTATGGGGGGCTCTACGAGCAGTACTTC.

The V gene is TRBV6-1, the J gene TRBJ2-7; 7 bases line up with TRBD2. The CDR3 loop spans 13 amino acids. J was trimmed by 7 bases and V by 7 bases; bases with no gene match: 10. Germline loops: CDR1 MNHNS, CDR2 SASEGT. The CDR3 here is CASMAGREGEQYF. DNA for the CDR3: TGTGCCAGCATGGCTGGGAGGGAAGGAGAGCAGTACTTC.

This clone was counted only a few times. V and J are TRBV6-1 and TRBJ1-2; D unclear. Germline assignment: CDR1 MNHNS and CDR2 SASEGT. V lost 1 base and J lost 4, with 4 bases in between. This CDR3 is built from 12 residues. This CDR3 is CASSEGFYGYTF. The CDR3 DNA reads TGTGCCAGCAGTGAAGGCTTCTATGGCTACACCTTC.

V and J are TRBV7-9 and TRBJ1-1, with D unresolved. V lost 7 bases, J lost 5 bases, and 11 bases lay in between. Germline CDR1 reads SEHNR; CDR2 reads FQNEAQ (reference sequence). CDR3 length: 12 residues. The CDR3 sequence: CASTLDRTEAFF. DNA for the CDR3: TGTGCCAGCACCCTAGACCGTACTGAAGCTTTCTTT. The full variable domain, in which reference TRBV7-9 and TRBJ1-1 provide the parts outside the CDR3, is DTGVSQNPRHKITKRGQNVTFRCDPISEHNRLYWYRQTLGQGPEFLTYFQNEAQLEKSRLLSDRFSAERPKGSFSTLEIQRTEQGDSAMYLCASTLDRTEAFFGQGTRLTVV.

This clone occurred a few times. This sequence joins TRBV4-2 and TRBJ1-2; D might be TRBD1 (5 bases). CDR3 length: 13 residues. Between the trimmed V and J ends, which lost 2 bases and 12 bases, there was a span of 16 bases. Germline CDR1 reads LGHNA; CDR2 reads YNFKEQ. The CDR3 region is CASSQMGPRFNTF. The CDR3, as DNA: TGTGCCAGCAGCCAAATGGGACCGCGTTTCAACACCTTC.

This chain uses TRBV11-2 with TRBJ2-3; 7 bases match TRBD2. There are 13 residues in the CDR3. The trim removed 5 bases at V and 6 bases at J, leaving 5 bases unmatched. Germline V gene sequence: CDR1 SGHAT, CDR2 FQNNGV. Here the CDR3 DNA reads TGTGCCAGCAGCCTCGACGGGGGGGATACGCAGTATTTT. Protein: CASSLDGGDTQYF. Filled out from reference TRBV11-2 and TRBJ2-3, the complete variable domain reads EAGVAQSPRYKIIEKRQSVAFWCNPISGHATLYWYQQILGQGPKLLIQFQNNGVVDDSQLPKDRFSAERLKGVDSTLKIQPAKLEDSAVYLCASSLDGGDTQYFGPGTRLTVL.

The J gene is TRBJ1-6, the V gene TRBV7-3, with D perhaps TRBD1 (6 bases). CDR1 is SGHTA and CDR2 is FQGTGA in the germline V gene. The CDR3 is made up of 15 amino acids. The V end lost 3 bases, the J end lost 7 bases, and 13 bases lay between the germline ends. The CDR3, as DNA: TGTGCCAGCAGCTTGACAGGAGCGGGCAATTCACCCCTCCACTTT. As protein: CASSLTGAGNSPLHF. Supplemented by reference TRBV7-3 and TRBJ1-6, the full variable domain reads GAGVSQTPSNKVTEKGKYVELRCDPISGHTALYWYRQSLGQGPEFLIYFQGTGAADDSGLPNDRFFAVRPEGSVSTLKIQRTERGDSAVYLCASSLTGAGNSPLHFGNGTRLTVT.

V gene TRBV18 combines with J gene TRBJ1-2, with 8 bases fitting TRBD1. Per the germline V gene, CDR1 is KGHSH and CDR2 is LQKENI. The CDR3 length is 16 residues. J was trimmed by 8 bases and V by 10 bases; bases with no gene match: 21. CDR3 in amino acids: CATSSGTGAIAMGYTF. The CDR3 nucleotides are TGTGCCACCTCTTCCGGGACAGGTGCTATTGCGATGGGCTACACCTTC.

The chain joins TRBV4-1 to TRBJ2-5; the match to TRBD1 covers 7 bases. V shed 4 bases and J 1 base; nucleotides not matched to a gene: 3. The CDR3 covers 14 residues. Germline-derived CDR1 and CDR2 are MGHRA and YSYEKL. The CDR3 DNA reads TGCGCCAGCAGCCCGACAGGGAGCCAAGAGACCCAGTACTTC. It translates to CASSPTGSQETQYF.

V usage is TRBV6-1 and J usage is TRBJ2-1; TRBD1 is a possible D gene (6 bases). Germline lookup yields CDR1 MNHNS and CDR2 SASEGT. V lost 4 bases, J lost 2 bases, and 12 bases lay in between. The CDR3 runs 15 residues. The CDR3, as DNA: TGTGCCAGCAGTGCGTCAGGGGTTGCCTACAATGAGCAGTTCTTC. Its protein product is CASSASGVAYNEQFF.

The J gene is TRBJ2-2, the V gene TRBV7-6; TRBD2 matches 13 bases. V trimming: 5 bases; J trimming: 6 bases; junction bases outside the gene matches: 6. From germline, CDR1 is SGHVS and CDR2 FNYEAQ. The CDR3 extends over 16 amino acids. This CDR3 reads CASSGGTSGVPGELFF. DNA of the CDR3: TGTGCCAGCAGCGGGGGGACTAGCGGGGTTCCCGGGGAGCTGTTTTTT.

The chain employs TRBV6-1 and TRBJ2-3; no clear D gene. Germline-derived CDR1 and CDR2 are MNHNS and SASEGT. The CDR3 contains 14 residues. V shed 7 bases and J shed 1 base, with 12 bases lying between them. Written as DNA, the CDR3 is TGTGCCAGCAAGGAAGGTCATGGCACAGATACGCAGTATTTT. Amino acid sequence: CASKEGHGTDTQYF.

V and J are TRBV13 and TRBJ1-2, with 10 nucleotides matching TRBD1. This CDR3 is built from 16 residues. J gave up 4 bases and V 0 bases, and 5 bases lay outside the gene matches. Germline CDR1 and CDR2: PRHDT and FYEKMQ (reference sequence). The CDR3 region has the DNA TGTGCCAGCAGCTTAGGCGGGACAGGGGAAGCCTATGGCTACACCTTC. Translation gives CASSLGGTGEAYGYTF.